This TCR beta chain was recorded in a study of blood T cell repertoires in COVID-19 (dated by TCRdb to about 2020). Turning to the overall study: Collaborator samples came from the United States, Italy and Spain and covered acute and convalescent phases of COVID-19. The material from the prospective study consisted of cDNA or gDNA derived from T cells, B-cell-depleted T cells, or PBMCs. Deeply sampled blood TCRbeta repertoires from subjects exposed to, actively infected with, or recovered from COVID-19 were included in the dataset. The repertoires were made available in a free public database intended to serve as a resource for research on the immune response to SARS-CoV-2. The samples were drawn from two sources: the first 160 participants of the ongoing ImmuneRACE study, and 1,254 subjects contributed by 6 global collaborators. A de-identified subject ID, COVID-19 status, age in years and sex were almost always included in the sample metadata. HLA class I and class II types, where available, came from metadata supplied by the sample provider rather than from assay-based typing.

Inclusive of the bounding cysteine and phenylalanine, the CDR3 is 13 residues long. The retained sequence is limited to the CDR3, 39 bases, with the frame set at the first base. The germline V end is reduced by 4 bases and the J end by 6 bases; junction bases left unmatched: 3. Reading the germline V gene gives CDR1 SGHTS and CDR2 YDEGEE. The collaborating institutions used their own protocols to collect whole blood in K2EDTA tubes. For TCRbeta analysis, collaborators shipped samples as frozen whole blood, isolated PBMCs, or DNA extracted from either of those sample types. Concerning this clone: Its antigen is currently not known. There are no base qualities to consult, and no much larger clone falls within one base.

The paper as a whole reports these results and caveats: How much clinical and demographic metadata was included differed by source and by participant, and the metadata was provided uncurated.

TCRbeta CDR3 regions were amplified from genomic DNA using the immunoSEQ Assay, a bias-controlled multiplex PCR. Per the original workflow: The number of nucleated cells in each sample was estimated by amplification of reference gene primers within the assay. To quantify the absolute abundance of each unique TCRbeta CDR3 rearrangement, sequence reads were collapsed and filtered. Productive Simpson clonality was computed per sample as the square root of Simpson's diversity index over productive rearrangements. Entries here come from immuneACCESS through TCRdb and include only in-frame sequences with V and J called. Some clones fail to appear in such tables; in the studies checked, an unresolved V gene covers under half of the shortfall, and the cause of the remainder is unknown. V and J calls and clone size follow that table, whereas D and trimming were derived from the DNA. Counted in this sample were 200,000 to 250,000 clones; approximately 80% of them appeared once. Jointly, the top ten make up about a sixth of the sample.

Source material: peripheral blood. This clonotype was obtained from a woman of 80 years or more with active or convalescent COVID-19. The receptor chain draws on TRBV5-8 and TRBJ1-5; 8 junctional bases match TRBD1. The CDR3 is CASSPGGVQPQHF. Read as DNA, the sequence is TGTGCCAGCAGCCCAGGGGGCGTTCAGCCCCAGCATTTT.